The present T cell receptor beta chain was sequenced within a study of control samples from healthy donors and cancer patients. TCRdb keeps only in-frame clones here, not all; method: immunoSEQ multiplex PCR. The sample consists of just under 75,000 clones, more than 85% of them appearing once. V was clipped by 3 bases and J by 8 bases, with 11 bases between them. CDR3 length equals 13 residues. Germline V CDR1 and CDR2: SGHAT, FQNNGV. Material for sequencing was blood. The V call is TRBV11-2, the J call TRBJ2-1; D gene uncertain. The origin of this receptor is a woman in her fifties or sixties in good health. CDR3 nucleotide sequence: TGTGCCAGCAGCTTCGGATTTCCCGATGAGCAGTTCTTC. It yields the protein CASSFGFPDEQFF.